This entry concerns a single TCR beta chain. Its antigen is unidentified. The study left out patients who had uncontrolled infection, other autoimmune disease, pregnancy or lactation. Together with thyroid ultrasound, orbital computed tomography, serum thyroxine and TRAb, clinical symptoms were used for diagnoses. This sample stems from a study of T cells in Graves' hyperthyroidism and ophthalmopathy. The CDR3 is made up of 14 amino acids. V was clipped by 6 bases and J by 0 bases, with 15 bases between them. Germline V gene sequence: CDR1 DFQATT, CDR2 SNEGSKA (reference sequence). Study-level results: The model identified upcoming ophthalmopathy a median 6.5 months ahead of onset. A model of 13 V-J pairs discriminated ophthalmopathy from stable hyperthyroidism.

Amplification yielded TCR beta CDR3 regions, with RNA transcripts as the source. First-round RT-PCR with HTBI primers amplified the TCR CDR3 region. MiXCR, applied by TCRdb to the multiplex PCR reads, yields one record per CDR3 protein. The sample includes approximately 590,000 distinct CDR3 sequences, about 43% of them seen just once. V and J are TRBV20-1 and TRBJ2-7, with D possibly being TRBD1 (5 bases). Sequenced: peripheral blood or thyroid tissue (not recorded which). This sequence was found in a woman younger than 30 with Graves' hyperthyroidism. The CDR3 loop is CSAKRQGGSYEQYF. CDR3 DNA: TGCAGTGCCAAGCGCCAGGGTGGCTCCTACGAGCAGTACTTC.